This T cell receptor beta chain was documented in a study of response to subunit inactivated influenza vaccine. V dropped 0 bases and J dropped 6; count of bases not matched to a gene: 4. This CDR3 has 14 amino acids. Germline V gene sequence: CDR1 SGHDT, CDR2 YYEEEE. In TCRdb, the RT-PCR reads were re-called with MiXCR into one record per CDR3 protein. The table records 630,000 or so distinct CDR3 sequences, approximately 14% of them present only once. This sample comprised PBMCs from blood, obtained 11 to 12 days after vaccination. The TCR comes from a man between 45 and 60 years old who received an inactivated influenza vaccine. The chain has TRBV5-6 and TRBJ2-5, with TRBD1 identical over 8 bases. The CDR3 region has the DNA TGTGCCAGCAGCTTGGACAGGGGGTTGCAGACCCAGTACTTC. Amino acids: CASSLDRGLQTQYF.